This T cell receptor beta chain was sequenced for a study of blood T cells in healthy people across ages. This clonotype was counted between two and nine times. Its antigen is unidentified. Every sample yielded at least 6.5 million isolated PBMCs. The study's findings and limits: Relative to aged donors, long-lived donors carried more naive CD4+ cells and displayed higher diversity.

This CDR3 spans 13 amino acids. Germline assignment: CDR1 SGHTA and CDR2 FQGNSA. V dropped 5 bases and J dropped 6 bases, with 12 bases sitting between them. Alongside a J-beta primer mix, a sample-barcoded 5' primer served in a second PCR lasting roughly 7 to 11 cycles. Each TCR beta cDNA got a 12-nucleotide random molecular identifier. In TCRdb, the 5' RACE reads were re-called with MiXCR into one record per CDR3 protein. Of about 1.1 million distinct CDR3 sequences in the sample, roughly two fifths were seen once. The TCR originated in a man aged 18 to 35 in good health. Sequencing was carried out using blood. V usage is TRBV7-2 and J usage is TRBJ2-3, with no clear D. CDR3 bases: TGTGCCAGCAGCGTATCAGTCACGGATACGCAGTATTTT. Translated: CASSVSVTDTQYF.